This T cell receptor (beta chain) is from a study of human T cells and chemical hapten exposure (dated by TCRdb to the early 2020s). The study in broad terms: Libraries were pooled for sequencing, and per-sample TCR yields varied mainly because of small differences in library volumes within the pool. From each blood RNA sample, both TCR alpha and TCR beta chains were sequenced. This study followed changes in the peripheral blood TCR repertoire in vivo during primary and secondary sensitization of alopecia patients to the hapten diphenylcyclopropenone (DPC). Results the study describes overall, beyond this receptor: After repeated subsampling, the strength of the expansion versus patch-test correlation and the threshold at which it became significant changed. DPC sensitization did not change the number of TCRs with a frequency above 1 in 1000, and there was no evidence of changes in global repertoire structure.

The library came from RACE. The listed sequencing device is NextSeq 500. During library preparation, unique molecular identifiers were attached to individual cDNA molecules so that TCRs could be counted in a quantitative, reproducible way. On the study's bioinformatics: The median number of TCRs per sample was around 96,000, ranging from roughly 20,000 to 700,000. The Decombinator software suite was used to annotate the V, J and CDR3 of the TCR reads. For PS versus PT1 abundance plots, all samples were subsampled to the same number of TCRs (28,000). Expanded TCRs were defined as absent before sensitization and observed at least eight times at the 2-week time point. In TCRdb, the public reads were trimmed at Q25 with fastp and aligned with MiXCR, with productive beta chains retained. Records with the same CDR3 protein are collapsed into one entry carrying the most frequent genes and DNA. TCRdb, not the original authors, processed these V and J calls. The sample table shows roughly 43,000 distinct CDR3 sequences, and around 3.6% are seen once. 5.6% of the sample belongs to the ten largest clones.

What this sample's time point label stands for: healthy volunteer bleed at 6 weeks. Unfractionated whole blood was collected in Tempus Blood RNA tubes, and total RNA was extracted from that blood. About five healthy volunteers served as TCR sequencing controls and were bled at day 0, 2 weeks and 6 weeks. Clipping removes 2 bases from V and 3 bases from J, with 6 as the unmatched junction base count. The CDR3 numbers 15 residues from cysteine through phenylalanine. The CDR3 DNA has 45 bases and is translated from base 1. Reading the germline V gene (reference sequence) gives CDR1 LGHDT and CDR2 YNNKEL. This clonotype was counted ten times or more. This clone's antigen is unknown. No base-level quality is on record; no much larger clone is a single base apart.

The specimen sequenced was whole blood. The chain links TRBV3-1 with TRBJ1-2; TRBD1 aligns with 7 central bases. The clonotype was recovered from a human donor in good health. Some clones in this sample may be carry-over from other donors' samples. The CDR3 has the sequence CASSQLIQGHYGYTF. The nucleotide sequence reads TGTGCCAGCAGCCAATTAATACAGGGGCACTATGGCTACACCTTC.